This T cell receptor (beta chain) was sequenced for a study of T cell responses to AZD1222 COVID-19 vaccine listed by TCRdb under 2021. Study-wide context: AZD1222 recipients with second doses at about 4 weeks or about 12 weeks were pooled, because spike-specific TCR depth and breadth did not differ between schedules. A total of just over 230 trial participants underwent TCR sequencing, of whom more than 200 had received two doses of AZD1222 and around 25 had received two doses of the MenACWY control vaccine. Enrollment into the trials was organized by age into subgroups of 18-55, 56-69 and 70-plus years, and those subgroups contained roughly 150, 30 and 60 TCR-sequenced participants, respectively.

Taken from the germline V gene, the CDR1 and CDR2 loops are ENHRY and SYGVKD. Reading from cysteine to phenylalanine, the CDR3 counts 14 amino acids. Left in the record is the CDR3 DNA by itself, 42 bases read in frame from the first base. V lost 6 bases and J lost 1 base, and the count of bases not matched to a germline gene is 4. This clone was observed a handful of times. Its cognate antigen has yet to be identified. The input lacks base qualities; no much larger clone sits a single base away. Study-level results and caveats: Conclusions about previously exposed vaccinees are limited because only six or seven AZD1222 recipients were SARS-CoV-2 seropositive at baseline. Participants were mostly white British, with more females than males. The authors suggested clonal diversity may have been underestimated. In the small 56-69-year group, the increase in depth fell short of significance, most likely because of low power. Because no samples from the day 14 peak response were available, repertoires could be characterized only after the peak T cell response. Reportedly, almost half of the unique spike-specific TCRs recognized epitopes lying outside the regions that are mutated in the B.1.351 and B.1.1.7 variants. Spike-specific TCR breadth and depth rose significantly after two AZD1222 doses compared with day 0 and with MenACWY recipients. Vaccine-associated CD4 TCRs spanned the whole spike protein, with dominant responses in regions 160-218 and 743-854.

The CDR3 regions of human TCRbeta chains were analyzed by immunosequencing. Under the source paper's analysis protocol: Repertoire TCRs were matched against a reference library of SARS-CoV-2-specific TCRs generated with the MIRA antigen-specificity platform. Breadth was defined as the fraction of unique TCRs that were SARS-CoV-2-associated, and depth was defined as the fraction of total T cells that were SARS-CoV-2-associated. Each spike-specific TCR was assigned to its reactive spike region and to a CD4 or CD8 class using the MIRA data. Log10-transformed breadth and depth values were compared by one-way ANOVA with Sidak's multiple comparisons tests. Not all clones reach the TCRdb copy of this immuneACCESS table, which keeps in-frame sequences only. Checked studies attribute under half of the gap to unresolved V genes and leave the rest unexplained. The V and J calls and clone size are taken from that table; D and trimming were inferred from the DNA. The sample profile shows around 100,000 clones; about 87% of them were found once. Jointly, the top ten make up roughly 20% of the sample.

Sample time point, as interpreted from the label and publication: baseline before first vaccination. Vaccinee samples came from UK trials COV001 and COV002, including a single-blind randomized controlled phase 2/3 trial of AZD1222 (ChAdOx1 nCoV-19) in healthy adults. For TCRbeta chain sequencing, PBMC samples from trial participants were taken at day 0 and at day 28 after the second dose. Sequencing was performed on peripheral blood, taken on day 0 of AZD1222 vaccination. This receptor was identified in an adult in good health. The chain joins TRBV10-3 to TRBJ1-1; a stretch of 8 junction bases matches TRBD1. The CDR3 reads CAIRTGTGNTEAFF. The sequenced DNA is TGTGCCATCAGAACCGGGACAGGGAACACTGAAGCTTTCTTT.